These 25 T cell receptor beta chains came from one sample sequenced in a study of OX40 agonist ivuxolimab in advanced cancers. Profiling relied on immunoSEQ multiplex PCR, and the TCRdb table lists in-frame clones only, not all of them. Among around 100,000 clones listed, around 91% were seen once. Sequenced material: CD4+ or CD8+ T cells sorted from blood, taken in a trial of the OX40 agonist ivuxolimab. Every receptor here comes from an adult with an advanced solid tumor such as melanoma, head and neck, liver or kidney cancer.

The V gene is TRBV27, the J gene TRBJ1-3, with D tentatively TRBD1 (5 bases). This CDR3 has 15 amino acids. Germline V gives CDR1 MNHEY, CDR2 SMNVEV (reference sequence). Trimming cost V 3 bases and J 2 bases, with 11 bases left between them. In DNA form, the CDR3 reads TGTGCCAGCAGTTTTAGCCGGGACGCTGGAAACACCATATATTTT. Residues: CASSFSRDAGNTIYF.

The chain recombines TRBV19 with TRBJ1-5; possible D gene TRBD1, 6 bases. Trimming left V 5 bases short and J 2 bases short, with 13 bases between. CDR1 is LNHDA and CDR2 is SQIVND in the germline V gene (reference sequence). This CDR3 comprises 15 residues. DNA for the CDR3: TGTGCCAGTAGTGTACAGGGCTTACGCAATCAGCCCCAGCATTTT. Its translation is CASSVQGLRNQPQHF.

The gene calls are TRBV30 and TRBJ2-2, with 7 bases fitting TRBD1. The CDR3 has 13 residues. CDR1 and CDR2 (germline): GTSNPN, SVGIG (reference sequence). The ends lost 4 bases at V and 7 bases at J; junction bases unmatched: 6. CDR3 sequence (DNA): TGTGCCTGGACGACAGGGTGGGGCGGGGAGCTGTTTTTT. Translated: CAWTTGWGGELFF.

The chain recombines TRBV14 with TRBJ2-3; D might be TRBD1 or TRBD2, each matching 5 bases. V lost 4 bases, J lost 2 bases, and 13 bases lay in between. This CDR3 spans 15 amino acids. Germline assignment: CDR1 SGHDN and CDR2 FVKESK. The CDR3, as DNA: TGTGCCAGCAGCCCCCCGGGGCGCCCCACAGATACGCAGTATTTT. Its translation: CASSPPGRPTDTQYF.

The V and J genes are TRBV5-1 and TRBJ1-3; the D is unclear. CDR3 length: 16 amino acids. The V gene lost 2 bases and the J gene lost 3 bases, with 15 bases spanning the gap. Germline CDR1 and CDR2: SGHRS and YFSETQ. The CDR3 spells CASSLIPTVDGNTIYF. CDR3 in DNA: TGCGCCAGCAGCTTAATCCCCACCGTGGATGGAAACACCATATATTTT.

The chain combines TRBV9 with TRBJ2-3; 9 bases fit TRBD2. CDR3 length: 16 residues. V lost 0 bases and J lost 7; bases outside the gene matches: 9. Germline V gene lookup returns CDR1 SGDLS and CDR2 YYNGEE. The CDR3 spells CASSVGLADALNTQYF. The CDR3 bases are TGTGCCAGCAGCGTAGGACTAGCGGATGCACTAAATACGCAGTATTTT.

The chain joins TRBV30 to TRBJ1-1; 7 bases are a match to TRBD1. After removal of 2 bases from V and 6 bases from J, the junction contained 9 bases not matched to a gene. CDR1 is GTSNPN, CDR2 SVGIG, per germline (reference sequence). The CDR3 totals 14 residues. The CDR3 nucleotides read TGTGCCTGGAGTTCCCACAGGGGCACGTCTGAAGCTTTCTTT. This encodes CAWSSHRGTSEAFF. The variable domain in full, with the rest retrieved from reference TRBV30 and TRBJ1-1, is SQTIHQWPATLVQPVGSPLSLECTVEGTSNPNLYWYRQAAGRGLQLLFYSVGIGQISSEVPQNLSASRPQDRQFILSSKKLLLSDSGFYLCAWSSHRGTSEAFFGQGTRLTVV.

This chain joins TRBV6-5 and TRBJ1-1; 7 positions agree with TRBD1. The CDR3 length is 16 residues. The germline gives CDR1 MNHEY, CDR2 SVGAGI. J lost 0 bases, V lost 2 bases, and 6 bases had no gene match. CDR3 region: CASSYGDSLMNTEAFF. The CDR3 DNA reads TGTGCCAGCAGTTACGGGGACAGTCTCATGAACACTGAAGCTTTCTTT.

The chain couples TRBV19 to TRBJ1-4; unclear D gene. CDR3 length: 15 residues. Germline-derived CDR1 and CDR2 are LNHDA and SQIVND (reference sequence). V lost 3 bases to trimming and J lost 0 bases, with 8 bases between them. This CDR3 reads CASSIGPSTNEKLFF. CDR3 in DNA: TGTGCCAGTAGTATCGGGCCCTCAACTAATGAAAAACTGTTTTTT.

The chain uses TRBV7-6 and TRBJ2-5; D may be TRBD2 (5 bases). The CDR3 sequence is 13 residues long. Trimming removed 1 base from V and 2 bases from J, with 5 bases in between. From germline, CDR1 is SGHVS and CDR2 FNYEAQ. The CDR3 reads CASSLGEQETQYF. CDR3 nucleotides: TGTGCCAGCAGCTTAGGGGAGCAAGAGACCCAGTACTTC. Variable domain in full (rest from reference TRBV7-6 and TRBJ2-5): GAGVSQSPRYKVTKRGQDVALRCDPISGHVSLYWYRQALGQGPEFLTYFNYEAQQDKSGLPNDRFSAERPEGSISTLTIQRTEQRDSAMYRCASSLGEQETQYFGPGTRLLVL.

The CDR3 is CASSPQGDRGYTF. Written as DNA, the CDR3 is TGTGCCAGCAGTCCACAGGGGGATCGGGGCTACACCTTC. V gene TRBV6-5 combines with J gene TRBJ1-2; 8 positions match TRBD1. V lost 5 bases, J lost 8 bases, and 7 bases stayed unmatched. The length of the CDR3 is 13 residues. Germline V CDR1 and CDR2: MNHEY, SVGAGI.

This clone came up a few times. The CDR3 region is CASSEQTGVQPQHF. CDR3 in DNA: TGTGCCAGCAGTGAACAGACAGGGGTTCAGCCCCAGCATTTT. The gene calls are TRBV2 and TRBJ1-5, with 8 bases lining up with TRBD1. The CDR3 consists of 14 residues. From germline, CDR1 is SNHLY and CDR2 FYNNEI. Germline trimming cut 2 bases from V and 6 bases from J; bases unmatched to any gene: 3.

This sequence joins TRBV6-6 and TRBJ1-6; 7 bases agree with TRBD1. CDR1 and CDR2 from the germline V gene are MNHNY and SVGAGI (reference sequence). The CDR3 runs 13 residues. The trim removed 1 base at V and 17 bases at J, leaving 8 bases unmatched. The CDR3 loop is CASSYFPDRDIHF. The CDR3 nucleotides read TGTGCCAGCAGTTACTTTCCAGACAGGGACATCCACTTT.

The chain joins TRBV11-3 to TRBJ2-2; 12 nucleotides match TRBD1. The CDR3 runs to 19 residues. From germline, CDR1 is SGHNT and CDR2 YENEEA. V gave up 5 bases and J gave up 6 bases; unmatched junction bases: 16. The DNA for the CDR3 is TGTGCCAGCAGCCGAGGGACAGGGGGCATAGCATTAAGAGCCGGGGAGCTGTTTTTT. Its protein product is CASSRGTGGIALRAGELFF. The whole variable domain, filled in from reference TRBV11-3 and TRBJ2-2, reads EAGVVQSPRYKIIEKKQPVAFWCNPISGHNTLYWYLQNLGQGPELLIRYENEEAVDDSQLPKDRFSAERLKGVDSTLKIQPAELGDSAVYLCASSRGTGGIALRAGELFFGEGSRLTVL.

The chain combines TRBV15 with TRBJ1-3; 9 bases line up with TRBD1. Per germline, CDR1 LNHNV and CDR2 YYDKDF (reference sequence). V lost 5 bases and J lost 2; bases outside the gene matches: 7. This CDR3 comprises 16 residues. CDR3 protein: CATSPRGDRAGNTIYF. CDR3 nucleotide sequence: TGTGCCACCAGCCCACGAGGGGACAGGGCTGGAAACACCATATATTTT.

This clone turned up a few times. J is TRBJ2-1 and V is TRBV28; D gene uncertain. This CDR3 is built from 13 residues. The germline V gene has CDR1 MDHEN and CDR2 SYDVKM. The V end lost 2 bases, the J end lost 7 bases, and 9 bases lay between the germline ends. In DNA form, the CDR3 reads TGTGCCAGCAGTTTACAGGTTAGGAATGAGCAGTTCTTC. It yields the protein CASSLQVRNEQFF.

The DNA for the CDR3 is TGTGCCAGCAGTGAGAAGAGGAATTCACCCCTCCACTTT. Translation gives CASSEKRNSPLHF. The gene calls are TRBV6-4 and TRBJ1-6; D is ambiguous. CDR3 size: 13 residues. In germline, CDR1 is MRHNA, CDR2 SNTAGT. V was clipped by 3 bases and J by 7 bases, with 7 bases between them.

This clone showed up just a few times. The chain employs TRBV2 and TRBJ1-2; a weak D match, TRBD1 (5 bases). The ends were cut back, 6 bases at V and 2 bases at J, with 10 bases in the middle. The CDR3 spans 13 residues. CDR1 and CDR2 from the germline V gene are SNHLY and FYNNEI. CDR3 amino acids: CASRAGLNYGYTF. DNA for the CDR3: TGTGCCAGCAGGGCGGGGCTCAACTATGGCTACACCTTC.

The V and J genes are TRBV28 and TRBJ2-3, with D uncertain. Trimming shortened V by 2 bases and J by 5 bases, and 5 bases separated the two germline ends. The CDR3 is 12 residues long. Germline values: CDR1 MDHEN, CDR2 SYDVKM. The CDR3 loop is CASSLAQDTQYF. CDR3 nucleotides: TGTGCCAGCAGTTTAGCCCAAGATACGCAGTATTTT. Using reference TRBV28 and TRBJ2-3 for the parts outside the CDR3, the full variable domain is DVKVTQSSRYLVKRTGEKVFLECVQDMDHENMFWYRQDPGLGLRLIYFSYDVKMKEKGDIPEGYSVSREKKERFSLILESASTNQTSMYLCASSLAQDTQYFGPGTRLTVL.

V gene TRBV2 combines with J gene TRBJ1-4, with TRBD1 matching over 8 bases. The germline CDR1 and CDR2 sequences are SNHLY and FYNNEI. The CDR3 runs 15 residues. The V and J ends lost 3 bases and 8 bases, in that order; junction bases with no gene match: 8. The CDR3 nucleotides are TGTGCCAGCAGTGATCCGGGACAGGTCCAAGAAAAACTGTTTTTT. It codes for CASSDPGQVQEKLFF.

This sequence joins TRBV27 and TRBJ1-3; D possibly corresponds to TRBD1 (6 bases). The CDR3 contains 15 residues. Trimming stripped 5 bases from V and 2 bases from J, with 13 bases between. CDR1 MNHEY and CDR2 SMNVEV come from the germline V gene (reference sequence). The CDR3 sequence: CASSKQGTTGNTIYF. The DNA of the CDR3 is TGTGCCAGCAGTAAACAGGGAACTACTGGAAACACCATATATTTT.

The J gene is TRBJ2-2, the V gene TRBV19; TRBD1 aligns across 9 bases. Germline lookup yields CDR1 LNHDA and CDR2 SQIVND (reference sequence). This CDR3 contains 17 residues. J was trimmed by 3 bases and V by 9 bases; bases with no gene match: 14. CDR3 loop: CASKKQPGQGDTGELFF. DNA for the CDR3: TGTGCCAGCAAGAAGCAACCGGGACAGGGCGACACCGGGGAGCTGTTTTTT.

The CDR3: CAWSVRHNEQFF. The CDR3 region has the DNA TGTGCCTGGAGTGTACGTCACAATGAGCAGTTCTTC. The rearrangement links TRBV30 to TRBJ2-1; D unresolved. Germline loops: CDR1 GTSNPN, CDR2 SVGIG (reference sequence). The CDR3 totals 12 residues. Between the trimmed V and J ends, which lost 0 bases and 5 bases, there was a span of 5 bases.

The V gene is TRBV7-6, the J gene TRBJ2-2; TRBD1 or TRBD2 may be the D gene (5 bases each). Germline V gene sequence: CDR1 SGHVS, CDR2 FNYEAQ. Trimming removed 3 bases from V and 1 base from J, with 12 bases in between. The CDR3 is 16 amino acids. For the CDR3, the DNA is TGTGCCAGCAGCTTTCATGGGACGGGGAACACCGGGGAGCTGTTTTTT. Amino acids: CASSFHGTGNTGELFF.

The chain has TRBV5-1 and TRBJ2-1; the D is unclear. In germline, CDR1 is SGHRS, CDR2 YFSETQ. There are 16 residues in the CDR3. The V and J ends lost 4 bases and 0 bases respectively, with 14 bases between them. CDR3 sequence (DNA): TGCGCCAGCAGCACCTCCACTCTTAGCTCCTACAATGAGCAGTTCTTC. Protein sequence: CASSTSTLSSYNEQFF. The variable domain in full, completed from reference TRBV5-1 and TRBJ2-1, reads KAGVTQTPRYLIKTRGQQVTLSCSPISGHRSVSWYQQTPGQGLQFLFEYFSETQRNKGNFPGRFSGRQFSNSRSEMNVSTLELGDSALYLCASSTSTLSSYNEQFFGPGTRLTVL.